This TCR beta chain was identified during a study of shared clonotypes between healthy human individuals. Study-level background: Per donor, three plates held CD4 naive cells, three held CD4 memory, two held CD8 naive and one held CD8 memory. Overall study findings and caveats: Several donors held about 5% of naive CD4 clonotypes in common.

Terminally differentiated effector memory CD45RA+ cells were left out of the naive CD8 fraction, which was CD45RO-negative and positively selected for CCR7. This table comes from immunoSEQ multiplex PCR, and its TCRdb copy is limited to in-frame clones, with some not included. This table has millions of clones, about 92% appearing once. Germline V gene lookup returns CDR1 SEHNR and CDR2 FQNEAQ (reference sequence). The CDR3 totals 12 residues. The ends were cut back, 3 bases at V and 8 bases at J, with 8 bases in the middle. As for this clone: Its antigen is unidentified.

The TCR originated in a young man in good health. Some clones in this sample may be carry-over from other donors' samples. The sample consisted of naive CD8+ T cells from PBMCs. V is TRBV7-9 and J is TRBJ1-5; D gene ambiguous. CDR3 in amino acids: CASSFSEEPQHF. In DNA, the CDR3 is TGTGCCAGCAGCTTCAGCGAGGAGCCCCAGCATTTT.